This entry is about one T cell receptor (beta chain). The CDR3 contains 15 residues. Per the germline V gene, CDR1 is SGHNT and CDR2 is YYREEE (reference sequence). The germline V and J ends were trimmed by 1 base and 5 bases, with 12 bases remaining between them. This sample was included in a study of control samples from healthy donors and cancer patients. The repertoire was sequenced with immunoSEQ multiplex PCR; TCRdb's copy has only in-frame clones and lacks some. The sample yields 55,000 to 65,000 clones, more than 70% seen once. The sequence was obtained from a woman between 55 and 75 years old with lung cancer. This chain links TRBV5-4 with TRBJ1-4; maybe TRBD1 (5 bases). Sequences were obtained from PBMCs. The CDR3 is CASSLSGAGNEKLFF. CDR3 bases: TGTGCCAGCAGCTTGAGTGGGGCTGGAAATGAAAAACTGTTTTTT.